A single sample gave rise to the 25 T cell receptor beta chains below, sequenced in a study of cytomegalovirus exposure and HLA in healthy donors. Assay used: immunoSEQ multiplex PCR; TCRdb lists only in-frame clones, some missing. The table lists approximately 130,000 clones, around 90% of them singletons, with roughly 2% in the top ten. The specimen was PBMCs. The receptor source for this set is a young woman in good health and CMV-seronegative.

V is TRBV25-1 and J is TRBJ2-5; D possibly corresponds to TRBD2 (5 bases). Germline loops: CDR1 MGHDK, CDR2 SYGVNS. The CDR3 has 13 amino acids. V was shortened by 6 bases and J by 5 bases, with 13 bases between the two germline ends. CDR3 DNA: TGTGCCAGCAGAAGGACGGGGTCGGAGACCCAGTACTTC. As protein: CASRRTGSETQYF.

The V call is TRBV28, the J call TRBJ2-7, with TRBD1 as a possible D gene (6 bases). This CDR3 has 16 residues. V shed 4 bases and J shed 0 bases, with 16 bases lying between them. The germline gives CDR1 MDHEN, CDR2 SYDVKM. The CDR3 loop reads CASSSLWRQASYEQYF. As DNA, the CDR3 is TGTGCCAGCAGTTCCTTATGGAGACAGGCCTCCTACGAGCAGTACTTC.

V and J are TRBV5-1 and TRBJ1-1, with TRBD1 identical over 10 bases. V dropped 4 bases and J dropped 1; count of bases not matched to a gene: 1. Germline V lookup: CDR1 SGHRS, CDR2 YFSETQ. The CDR3 runs to 14 residues. The CDR3: CASSDRGPNTEAFF. CDR3 coding DNA: TGCGCCAGCAGCGACAGGGGGCCGAACACTGAAGCTTTCTTT.

This clone was seen more than once but under ten times. The rearrangement links TRBV6-1 to TRBJ2-1; 10 positions match TRBD2. The V gene's germline CDR1 is MNHNS and CDR2 SASEGT. V was pared by 4 bases and J by 4 bases, with 4 bases of the junction left unmatched. The CDR3 spans 15 residues. DNA of the CDR3: TGTGCCAGCAGTGTTAGCGGGGGGCTTTACAATGAGCAGTTCTTC. The encoded protein is CASSVSGGLYNEQFF.

The chain links TRBV6-1 to TRBJ2-7, with 9 positions matching TRBD1. CDR3 length: 15 amino acids. The germline gives CDR1 MNHNS, CDR2 SASEGT. J was trimmed by 2 bases and V by 5 bases; bases with no gene match: 7. The CDR3 loop reads CASSLGDRETYEQYF. The CDR3 coding sequence is TGTGCCAGCAGTTTGGGGGACAGGGAAACCTACGAGCAGTACTTC.

This clone was observed once. The CDR3 protein is CASSWAGRGREGSYNEQFF. The CDR3 nucleotides read TGTGCCAGCAGTTGGGCCGGACGGGGGCGGGAGGGCTCCTACAATGAGCAGTTCTTC. This sequence joins TRBV28 and TRBJ2-1; 9 bases map to TRBD2. The CDR3 length is 19 residues. The germline V gene has CDR1 MDHEN and CDR2 SYDVKM. The V segment lost 4 bases and the J segment 0 bases; nucleotides outside the gene matches: 13.

The CDR3 loop reads CASSYSFAGGYTF. CDR3 coding DNA: TGTGCCAGCAGTTATAGTTTTGCTGGTGGCTACACCTTC. The V and J genes are TRBV6-5 and TRBJ1-2; D is ambiguous. The V end lost 3 bases, the J end lost 7 bases, and 12 bases lay between the germline ends. Germline V gene data show CDR1 as MNHEY and CDR2 as SVGAGI. The CDR3 spans 13 residues.

The rearrangement links TRBV6-5 to TRBJ2-4; TRBD1 agrees at 8 bases. From germline, CDR1 is MNHEY and CDR2 SVGAGI. CDR3 size: 16 residues. The V and J ends lost 3 bases and 1 base, in that order; junction bases with no gene match: 5. The CDR3 protein is CASSYSRQGAKNIQYF. In DNA, the CDR3 is TGTGCCAGCAGTTATTCTCGACAGGGGGCCAAAAACATTCAGTACTTC.

This rearrangement joins TRBV5-4 to TRBJ1-2, with TRBD1 as a possible D gene (5 bases). Trimming cost V 3 bases and J 8 bases, with 14 bases left between them. The CDR3 spans 13 residues. The germline V gene has CDR1 SGHNT and CDR2 YYREEE (reference sequence). This CDR3 is CASSSHDRPGYTF. The CDR3 DNA sequence: TGTGCCAGCAGCTCACACGACAGACCCGGCTACACCTTC. Full variable domain (missing parts from reference TRBV5-4 and TRBJ1-2): ETGVTQSPTHLIKTRGQQVTLRCSSQSGHNTVSWYQQALGQGPQFIFQYYREEENGRGNFPPRFSGLQFPNYSSELNVNALELDDSALYLCASSSHDRPGYTFGSGTRLTVV.

J is TRBJ1-5 and V is TRBV6-5; 8 bases line up with TRBD1. Germline V gene sequence: CDR1 MNHEY, CDR2 SVGAGI. Trimming took 3 bases from V and 4 from J; bases not matched to a gene: 5. CDR3 length: 15 amino acids. DNA of the CDR3: TGTGCCAGCAGTTATGACAGGGGAGAAAATCAGCCCCAGCATTTT. Amino acid sequence: CASSYDRGENQPQHF.

In the case of this clone: The same CDR3 is also encoded by other DNA sequences in this sample. V and J are TRBV18 and TRBJ1-2; 7 bases are a match to TRBD1. Germline V gives CDR1 KGHSH, CDR2 LQKENI. J gave up 3 bases and V 3 bases, and 1 base lay outside the gene matches. CDR3 size: 13 residues. The DNA of the CDR3 is TGTGCCAGCTCACCCCAGGGGGACTATGGCTACACCTTC. Its translation: CASSPQGDYGYTF.

This chain uses TRBV19 with TRBJ1-1; D perhaps matches TRBD1 (6 bases). Germline CDR1 and CDR2: LNHDA and SQIVND (reference sequence). The CDR3 loop spans 14 amino acids. V gave up 8 bases and J gave up 1 base, with 14 bases separating them. The CDR3 DNA reads as TGTGCCAGTTCCCGATTACAGGGGAACACTGAAGCTTTCTTT. Amino acid sequence: CASSRLQGNTEAFF.

V gene TRBV9 combines with J gene TRBJ1-2, with D unclear. Trimming removed 0 bases at V and 2 bases at J, with 11 bases between. Germline V gives CDR1 SGDLS, CDR2 YYNGEE. The CDR3 extends over 15 amino acids. CDR3 nucleotide sequence: TGTGCCAGCAGCGTAGAGGCGGCAGCGAACTATGGCTACACCTTC. Its protein product is CASSVEAAANYGYTF.

The chain recombines TRBV9 with TRBJ2-4; 11 bases agree with TRBD2. CDR1 is SGDLS, CDR2 YYNGEE, per germline. This CDR3 is built from 13 residues. After removal of 5 bases from V and 11 bases from J, the junction contained 6 bases not matched to a gene. CDR3 in DNA: TGTGCCAGCAGAGCCGGGACTAGCGGTCTTCAGTACTTC. This sequence encodes CASRAGTSGLQYF.

The chain combines TRBV4-3 with TRBJ1-3; 11 positions match TRBD1. With V trimmed by 1 base and J by 0 bases, 5 bases remained unmatched. The CDR3 is made up of 18 amino acids. Germline V gene data show CDR1 as LGHNA and CDR2 as YSLEER. CDR3 nucleotides: TGCGCCAGCAGCCAAGGGACAGGGGGCTCCAGCTCTGGAAACACCATATATTTT. Encoded protein: CASSQGTGGSSSGNTIYF.

The rearrangement joins TRBV29-1 to TRBJ1-1, with D possibly matching TRBD1 (6 bases). V lost 7 bases and J 0 bases, leaving 9 bases between the germline ends. This CDR3 is built from 12 residues. Germline-derived CDR1 and CDR2 are SQVTM and ANQGSEA. The CDR3 reads CSGDRMNTEAFF. The CDR3 coding sequence is TGCAGCGGTGACAGGATGAACACTGAAGCTTTCTTT. The variable domain in full, completed from reference TRBV29-1 and TRBJ1-1, reads SAVISQKPSRDICQRGTSLTIQCQVDSQVTMMFWYRQQPGQSLTLIATANQGSEATYESGFVIDKFPISRPNLTFSTLTVSNMSPEDSSIYLCSGDRMNTEAFFGQGTRLTVV.

This chain links TRBV11-3 with TRBJ1-1, with 11 positions matching TRBD1. CDR1 and CDR2 from the germline V gene are SGHNT and YENEEA. This CDR3 spans 13 amino acids. V was pared by 7 bases and J by 4 bases, with 2 bases of the junction left unmatched. CDR3 nucleotides: TGTGCCAGCACCGGGACAGGGGGCACTGAAGCTTTCTTT. It specifies CASTGTGGTEAFF.

CDR3: CASKPDRVPGNTIYF. The CDR3 DNA reads as TGTGCCAGCAAACCGGACAGGGTACCTGGAAACACCATATATTTT. The V and J genes are TRBV28 and TRBJ1-3; TRBD1 aligns across 8 bases. Per germline, CDR1 MDHEN and CDR2 SYDVKM. J gave up 2 bases and V 7 bases, and 7 bases lay outside the gene matches. The CDR3 is 15 residues long.

This clone was counted once. CDR3 bases: TGTGCCAGCAGCCCCCGGGACACCTCTAACTATGGCTACACCTTC. This gives the protein CASSPRDTSNYGYTF. The chain uses TRBV5-4 and TRBJ1-2; D possibly corresponds to TRBD1 (6 bases). Germline loops: CDR1 SGHNT, CDR2 YYREEE (reference sequence). V lost 4 bases and J lost 0, with 13 bases in between. The CDR3 length is 15 residues.

The V and J genes are TRBV27 and TRBJ2-7; the D is unclear. The CDR3 covers 14 residues. Germline V lookup: CDR1 MNHEY, CDR2 SMNVEV (reference sequence). Trimming pared 5 bases from V and 0 bases from J, leaving 11 bases between. CDR3 DNA sequence: TGTGCCAGCAGTCCATGGGCCGCCTCCTACGAGCAGTACTTC. Residues: CASSPWAASYEQYF.

The gene calls are TRBV7-2 and TRBJ2-4; 7 nucleotides agree with TRBD1. The CDR3 totals 15 residues. Per germline, CDR1 SGHTA and CDR2 FQGNSA. Unmatched junction bases numbered 11, after V lost 5 bases and J lost 7 bases. CDR3 residues: CASSPQTSTGNIQYF. CDR3 in DNA: TGTGCCAGCAGCCCCCAAACCTCGACAGGGAACATTCAGTACTTC.

This chain joins TRBV2 and TRBJ2-1; 9 nucleotides align to TRBD2. The J segment lost 4 bases and the V segment lost 4 bases, leaving 8 bases of the junction unmatched. Per the germline V gene, CDR1 is SNHLY and CDR2 is FYNNEI. The CDR3 has 16 amino acids. This CDR3 is CASSGLAGRLYNEQFF. The CDR3 nucleotides are TGTGCCAGCAGTGGGCTAGCGGGGAGACTATACAATGAGCAGTTCTTC.

V and J are TRBV6-5 and TRBJ2-4, with TRBD2 as a possible D gene (5 bases). CDR1 and CDR2 (germline): MNHEY, SVGAGI. V was cut by 5 bases and J by 0 bases, with 8 bases left in between. This CDR3 comprises 14 residues. The chain's CDR3 is CASSAGVAKNIQYF. CDR3 DNA: TGTGCCAGCAGTGCGGGTGTAGCCAAAAACATTCAGTACTTC.

This sequence joins TRBV4-1 and TRBJ1-2; possibly TRBD1 for D (6 bases). Trimming took 1 base from V and 6 from J, leaving 21 bases between them. The CDR3 has 17 residues. The germline V gene encodes CDR1 MGHRA and CDR2 YSYEKL. The CDR3: CASSQGLKGKGGDGYTF. Written as DNA, the CDR3 is TGCGCCAGCAGCCAAGGCCTCAAGGGAAAAGGGGGAGATGGCTACACCTTC.

The chain carries TRBV6-1 and TRBJ1-1; 7 nucleotides match TRBD1. With 5 bases clipped from V and 10 bases from J, the junction kept 4 bases outside the gene matches. Per the germline V gene, CDR1 is MNHNS and CDR2 is SASEGT. The CDR3 covers 11 residues. The CDR3 spells CASSQRGLAFF. The CDR3 DNA follows: TGTGCCAGCAGTCAAAGGGGGCTAGCTTTCTTT.